This TCR beta chain was retrieved from a study of control samples from healthy donors and cancer patients. TCRdb's table, derived via immunoSEQ multiplex PCR, lists solely in-frame clones and lacks some. The table records about 170,000 clones, about 93% of them present only once. This CDR3 has 12 amino acids. Germline-derived CDR1 and CDR2 are LNHDA and SQIVND (reference sequence). V lost 5 bases, J lost 3 bases, and 2 bases lay in between. The V and J genes are TRBV19 and TRBJ1-6; unclear D gene. The receptor was derived from a woman aged 60-75 years in good health. The sequenced material came from blood. CDR3 DNA sequence: TGTGCCAGTAGTGTCTATAATTCACCCCTCCACTTT. Protein sequence: CASSVYNSPLHF.